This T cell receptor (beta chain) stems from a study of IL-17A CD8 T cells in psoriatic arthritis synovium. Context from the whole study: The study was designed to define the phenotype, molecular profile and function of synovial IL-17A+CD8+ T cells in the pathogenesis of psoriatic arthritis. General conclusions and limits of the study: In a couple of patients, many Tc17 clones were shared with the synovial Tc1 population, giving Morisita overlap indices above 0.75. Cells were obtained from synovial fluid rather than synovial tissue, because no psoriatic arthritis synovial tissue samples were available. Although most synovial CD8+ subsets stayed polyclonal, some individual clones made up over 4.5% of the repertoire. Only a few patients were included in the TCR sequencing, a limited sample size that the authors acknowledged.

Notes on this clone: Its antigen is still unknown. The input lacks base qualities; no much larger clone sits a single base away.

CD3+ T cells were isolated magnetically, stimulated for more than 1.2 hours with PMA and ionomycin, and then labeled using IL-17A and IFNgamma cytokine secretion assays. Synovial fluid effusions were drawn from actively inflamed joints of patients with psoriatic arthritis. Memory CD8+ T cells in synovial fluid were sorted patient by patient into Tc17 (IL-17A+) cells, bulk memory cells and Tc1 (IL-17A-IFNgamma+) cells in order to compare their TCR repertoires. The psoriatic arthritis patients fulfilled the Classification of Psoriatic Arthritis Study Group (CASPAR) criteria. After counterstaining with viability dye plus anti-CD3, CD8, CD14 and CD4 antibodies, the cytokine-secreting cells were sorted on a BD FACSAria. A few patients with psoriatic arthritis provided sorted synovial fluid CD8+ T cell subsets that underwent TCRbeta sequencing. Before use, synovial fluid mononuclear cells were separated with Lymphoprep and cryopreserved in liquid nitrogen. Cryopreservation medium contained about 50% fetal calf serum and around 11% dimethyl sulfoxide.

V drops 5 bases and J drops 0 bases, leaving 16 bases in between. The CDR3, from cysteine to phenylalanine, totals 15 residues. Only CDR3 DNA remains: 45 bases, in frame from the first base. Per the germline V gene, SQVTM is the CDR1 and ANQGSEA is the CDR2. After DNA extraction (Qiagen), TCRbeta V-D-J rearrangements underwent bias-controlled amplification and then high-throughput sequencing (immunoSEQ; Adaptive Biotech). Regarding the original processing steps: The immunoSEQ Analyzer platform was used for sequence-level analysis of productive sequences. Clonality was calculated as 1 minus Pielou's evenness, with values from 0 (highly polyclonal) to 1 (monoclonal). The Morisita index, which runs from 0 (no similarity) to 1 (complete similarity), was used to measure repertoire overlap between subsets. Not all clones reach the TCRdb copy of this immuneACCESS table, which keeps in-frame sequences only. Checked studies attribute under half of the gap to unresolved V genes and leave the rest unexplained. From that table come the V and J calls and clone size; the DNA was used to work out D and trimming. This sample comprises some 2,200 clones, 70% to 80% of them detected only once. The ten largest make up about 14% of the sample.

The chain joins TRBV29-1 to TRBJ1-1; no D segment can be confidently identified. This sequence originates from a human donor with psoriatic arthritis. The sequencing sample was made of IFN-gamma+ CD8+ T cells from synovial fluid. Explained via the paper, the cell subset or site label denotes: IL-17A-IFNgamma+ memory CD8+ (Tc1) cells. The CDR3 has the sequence CSVLTLESVNTEAFF. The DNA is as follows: TGCAGCGTTTTGACGTTAGAGTCCGTGAACACTGAAGCTTTCTTT.